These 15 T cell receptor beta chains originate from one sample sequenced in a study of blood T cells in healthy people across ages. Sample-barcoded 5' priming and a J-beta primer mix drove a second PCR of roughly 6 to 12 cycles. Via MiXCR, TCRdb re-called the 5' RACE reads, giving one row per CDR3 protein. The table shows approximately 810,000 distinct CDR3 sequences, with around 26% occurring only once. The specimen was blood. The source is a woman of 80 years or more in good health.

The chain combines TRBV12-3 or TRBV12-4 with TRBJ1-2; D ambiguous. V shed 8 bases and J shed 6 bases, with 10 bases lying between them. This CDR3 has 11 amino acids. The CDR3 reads CASGYGDGYTF. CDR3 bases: TGTGCCAGCGGGTACGGGGATGGCTACACCTTC.

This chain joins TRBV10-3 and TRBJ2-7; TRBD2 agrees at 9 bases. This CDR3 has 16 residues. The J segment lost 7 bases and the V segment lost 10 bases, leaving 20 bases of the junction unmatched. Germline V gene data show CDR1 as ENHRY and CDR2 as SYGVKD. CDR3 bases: TGTGCCAGCAGCCTATCAGAGTCTTGGACTAGCGTTGAGCAGTACTTC. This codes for CASSLSESWTSVEQYF.

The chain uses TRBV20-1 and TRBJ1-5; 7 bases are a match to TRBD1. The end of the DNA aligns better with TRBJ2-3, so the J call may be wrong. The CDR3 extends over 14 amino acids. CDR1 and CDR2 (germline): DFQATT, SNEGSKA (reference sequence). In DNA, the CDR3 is TGCAGTGCTCCCGGACAGGTTAGCAATCAGCCCCAGTATTTT. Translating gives CSAPGQVSNQPQYF.

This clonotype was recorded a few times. CDR3 region: CASSYMTGGLDEQFF. CDR3 in DNA: TGTGCCAGCAGCTACATGACAGGGGGCTTGGATGAGCAGTTCTTC. The chain carries TRBV5-5 and TRBJ2-1, with 10 bases identical to TRBD1. The CDR3 is 15 residues long. After removal of 3 bases from V and 8 bases from J, the junction contained 8 bases not matched to a gene. In germline, CDR1 is SGHKS, CDR2 YYEKEE (reference sequence).

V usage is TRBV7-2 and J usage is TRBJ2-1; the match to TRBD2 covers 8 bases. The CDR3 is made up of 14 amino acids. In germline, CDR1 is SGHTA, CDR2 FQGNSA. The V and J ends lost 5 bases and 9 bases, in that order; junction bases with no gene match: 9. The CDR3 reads CASSPTAGVGEQFF. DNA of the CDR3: TGTGCCAGCAGCCCGACAGCGGGAGTGGGTGAGCAGTTCTTC.

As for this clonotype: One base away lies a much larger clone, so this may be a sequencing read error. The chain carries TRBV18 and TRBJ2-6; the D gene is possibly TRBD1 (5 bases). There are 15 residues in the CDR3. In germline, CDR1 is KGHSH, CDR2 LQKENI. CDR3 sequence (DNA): TGTGCCAGCTCAAATGTAGTCTCTGGGGCCATCGTCCTGACTTTC. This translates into CASSNVVSGAIVLTF.

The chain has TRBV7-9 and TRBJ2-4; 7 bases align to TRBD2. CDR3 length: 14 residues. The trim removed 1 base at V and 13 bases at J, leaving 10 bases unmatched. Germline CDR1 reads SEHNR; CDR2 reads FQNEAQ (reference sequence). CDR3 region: CASSLVAGAPAQYF. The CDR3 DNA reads TGTGCCAGCAGCTTAGTAGCGGGTGCTCCCGCGCAGTACTTC.

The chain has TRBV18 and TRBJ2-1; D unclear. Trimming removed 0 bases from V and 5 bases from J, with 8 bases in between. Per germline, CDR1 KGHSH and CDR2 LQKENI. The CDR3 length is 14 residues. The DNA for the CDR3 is TGTGCCAGCTCACCACCCCCCGTGCACAATGAGCAGTTCTTC. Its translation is CASSPPPVHNEQFF.

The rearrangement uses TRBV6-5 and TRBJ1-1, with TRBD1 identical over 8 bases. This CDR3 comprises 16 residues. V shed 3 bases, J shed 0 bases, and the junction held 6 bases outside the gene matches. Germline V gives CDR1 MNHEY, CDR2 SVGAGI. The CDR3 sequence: CASSYRGTGLNTEAFF. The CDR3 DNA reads TGTGCCAGCAGTTATCGGGGGACAGGACTGAACACTGAAGCTTTCTTT.

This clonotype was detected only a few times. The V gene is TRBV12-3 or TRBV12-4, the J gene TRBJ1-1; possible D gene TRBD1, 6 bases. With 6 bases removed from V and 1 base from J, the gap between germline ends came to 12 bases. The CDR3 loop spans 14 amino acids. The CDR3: CASRSGHRNTEAFF. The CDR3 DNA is TGTGCCAGCAGGTCGGGACATCGGAACACTGAAGCTTTCTTT.

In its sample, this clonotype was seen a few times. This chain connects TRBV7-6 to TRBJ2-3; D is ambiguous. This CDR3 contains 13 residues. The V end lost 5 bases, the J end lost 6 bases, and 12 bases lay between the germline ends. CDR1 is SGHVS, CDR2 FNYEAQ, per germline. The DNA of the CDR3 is TGTGCCAGCAGCCTCGGTAACATGGATACGCAGTATTTT. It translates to CASSLGNMDTQYF. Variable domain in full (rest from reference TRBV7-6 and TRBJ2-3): GAGVSQSPRYKVTKRGQDVALRCDPISGHVSLYWYRQALGQGPEFLTYFNYEAQQDKSGLPNDRFSAERPEGSISTLTIQRTEQRDSAMYRCASSLGNMDTQYFGPGTRLTVL.

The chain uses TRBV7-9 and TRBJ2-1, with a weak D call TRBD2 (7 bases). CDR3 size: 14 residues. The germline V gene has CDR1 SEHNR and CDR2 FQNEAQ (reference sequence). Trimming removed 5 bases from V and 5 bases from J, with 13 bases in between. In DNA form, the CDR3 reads TGTGCCAGCAGCAAAGGGGGGGGAAACAATGAGCAGTTCTTC. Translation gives CASSKGGGNNEQFF.

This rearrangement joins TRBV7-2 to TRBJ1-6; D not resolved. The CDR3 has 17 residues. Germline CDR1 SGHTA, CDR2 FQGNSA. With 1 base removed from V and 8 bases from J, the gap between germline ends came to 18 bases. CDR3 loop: CASSLEAAGAGHSPLHF. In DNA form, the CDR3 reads TGTGCCAGCAGCTTAGAAGCGGCCGGCGCGGGTCATTCACCCCTCCACTTT.

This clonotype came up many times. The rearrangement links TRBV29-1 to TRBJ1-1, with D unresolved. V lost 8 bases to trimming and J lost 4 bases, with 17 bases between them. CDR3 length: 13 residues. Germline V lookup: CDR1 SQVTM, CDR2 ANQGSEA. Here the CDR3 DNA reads TGCAGCCTCCGCGGTGCAAAGGGCACTGAAGCTTTCTTT. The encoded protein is CSLRGAKGTEAFF.

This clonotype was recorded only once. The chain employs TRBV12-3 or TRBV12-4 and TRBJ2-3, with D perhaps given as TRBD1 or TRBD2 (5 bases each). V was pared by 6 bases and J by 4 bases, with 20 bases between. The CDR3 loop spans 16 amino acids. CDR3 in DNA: TGTGCCAGCAGCCAGGGACGAGCAGAGGGCGCAGATACGCAGTATTTT. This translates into CASSQGRAEGADTQYF.